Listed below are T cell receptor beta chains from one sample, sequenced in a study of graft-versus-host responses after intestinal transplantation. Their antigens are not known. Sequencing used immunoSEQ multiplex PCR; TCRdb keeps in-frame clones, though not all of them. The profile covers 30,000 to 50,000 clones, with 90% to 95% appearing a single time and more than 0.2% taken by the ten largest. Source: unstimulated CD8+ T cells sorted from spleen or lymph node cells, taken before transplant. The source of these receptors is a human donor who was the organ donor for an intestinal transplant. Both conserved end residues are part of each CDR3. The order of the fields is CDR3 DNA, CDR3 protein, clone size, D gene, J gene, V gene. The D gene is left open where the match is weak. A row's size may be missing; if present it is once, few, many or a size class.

CDR3 DNA: TGTGCCAGCAGTTACGGGTCTAGCACAGATACGCAGTATTTT
CDR3 protein: CASSYGSSTDTQYF
clone size: .
D gene: .
J gene: TRBJ2-3
V gene: TRBV6-5

CDR3 DNA: TGTGCCAGTAGTATGACAGGGAGGAACACTGAAGCTTTCTTT
CDR3 protein: CASSMTGRNTEAFF
clone size: .
D gene: TRBD1
J gene: TRBJ1-1
V gene: TRBV19

CDR3 DNA: TGCAGCGTTTGGACAGGAGAGAACACTGAAGCTTTCTTT
CDR3 protein: CSVWTGENTEAFF
clone size: .
D gene: TRBD1
J gene: TRBJ1-1
V gene: TRBV29-1

CDR3 DNA: TGCGCCAGCAGCTGGTCACAGGGGGCGTATGGCTACACCTTC
CDR3 protein: CASSWSQGAYGYTF
clone size: .
D gene: TRBD1
J gene: TRBJ1-2
V gene: TRBV5-1

CDR3 DNA: TGTGCCAGCAGTTTAGCCGGGACAGGGGAGGGGTACGAGCAGTACTTC
CDR3 protein: CASSLAGTGEGYEQYF
clone size: .
D gene: TRBD1
J gene: TRBJ2-7
V gene: TRBV27

CDR3 DNA: TGTGCCAGCAGCCCTACTCCGACAGGGGCCTACAATGAGCAGTTCTTC
CDR3 protein: CASSPTPTGAYNEQFF
clone size: .
D gene: TRBD1
J gene: TRBJ2-1
V gene: TRBV6-6

CDR3 DNA: TGTGCCAGCAGTGAAGAGGCGGAAGCGGCCTACGAGCAGTACTTC
CDR3 protein: CASSEEAEAAYEQYF
clone size: .
D gene: .
J gene: TRBJ2-7
V gene: TRBV2

CDR3 DNA: TGTGCCAGCAGTTCCCTTATTTCCGGGACGAATAACTATGGCTACACCTTC
CDR3 protein: CASSSLISGTNNYGYTF
clone size: .
D gene: .
J gene: TRBJ1-2
V gene: TRBV25-1

CDR3 DNA: TGTGCCAGCAGCTTTGTGGCTAGCGGGAACAATGAGCAGTTCTTC
CDR3 protein: CASSFVASGNNEQFF
clone size: .
D gene: TRBD2
J gene: TRBJ2-1
V gene: TRBV11-2

CDR3 DNA: TGTGCCAGCAGCTTCGGACAGCCGAGGAACACTGAAGCTTTCTTT
CDR3 protein: CASSFGQPRNTEAFF
clone size: .
D gene: .
J gene: TRBJ1-1
V gene: TRBV7-9

CDR3 DNA: TGTGCCAGCGGAGGGGGGGACTATAATTCACCCCTCCACTTT
CDR3 protein: CASGGGDYNSPLHF
clone size: .
D gene: .
J gene: TRBJ1-6
V gene: TRBV7-6

CDR3 DNA: TGTGCCAGCAGCTTGGGGGAGTCCACCAATGAGCAGTTCTTC
CDR3 protein: CASSLGESTNEQFF
clone size: .
D gene: .
J gene: TRBJ2-1
V gene: TRBV5-4

CDR3 DNA: TGTGCCAGCAGTTTATGGGGGGGAGGTAATGAAAAACTGTTTTTT
CDR3 protein: CASSLWGGGNEKLFF
clone size: .
D gene: .
J gene: TRBJ1-4
V gene: TRBV28

CDR3 DNA: TGTGCCAGCAGTGACCGACCTAACTATGGCTACACCTTC
CDR3 protein: CASSDRPNYGYTF
clone size: .
D gene: .
J gene: TRBJ1-2
V gene: TRBV2

CDR3 DNA: TGTGCCAGCAGCTTGCCGACAGGAATCGCCTACAATGAGCAGTTCTTC
CDR3 protein: CASSLPTGIAYNEQFF
clone size: .
D gene: .
J gene: TRBJ2-1
V gene: TRBV7-9

CDR3 DNA: TGTGCCAGCAGCTCGGACAGGGGGGAAAATAGCACAGATACGCAGTATTTT
CDR3 protein: CASSSDRGENSTDTQYF
clone size: .
D gene: TRBD1
J gene: TRBJ2-3
V gene: TRBV13

CDR3 DNA: TGTGCCAGCAGCAGTATACGGGACAGCTACGAGCAGTACTTC
CDR3 protein: CASSSIRDSYEQYF
clone size: .
D gene: TRBD1
J gene: TRBJ2-7
V gene: TRBV7-9

CDR3 DNA: TGTGCCAGCAGTTACTCGACGGGGCCCTACGAGCAGTACTTC
CDR3 protein: CASSYSTGPYEQYF
clone size: .
D gene: .
J gene: TRBJ2-7
V gene: TRBV6-5

CDR3 DNA: TGCGCCAGCAGCCAAGAGGCCCTCGCGGGGGGGGGAAGTGAGCAGTTCTTC
CDR3 protein: CASSQEALAGGGSEQFF
clone size: .
D gene: TRBD2
J gene: TRBJ2-1
V gene: TRBV4-1

CDR3 DNA: TGTGCCAGCAGTTCAACAGGAATCTCTGGGGCCAACGTCCTGACTTTC
CDR3 protein: CASSSTGISGANVLTF
clone size: .
D gene: .
J gene: TRBJ2-6
V gene: TRBV6-5

CDR3 DNA: TGTGCCATCAGTGCCCCTGAGGGCTCCTACAATGAGCAGTTCTTC
CDR3 protein: CAISAPEGSYNEQFF
clone size: .
D gene: .
J gene: TRBJ2-1
V gene: TRBV10-3

CDR3 DNA: TGCGCCAGCAGCCAAGGGACAGGGGATCAGCCCCAGCATTTT
CDR3 protein: CASSQGTGDQPQHF
clone size: .
D gene: TRBD1
J gene: TRBJ1-5
V gene: TRBV4-3

CDR3 DNA: TGTGCCTGGACTTGGTTCTCATCAGGACACCTTAGCAATCAGCCCCAGCATTTT
CDR3 protein: CAWTWFSSGHLSNQPQHF
clone size: .
D gene: .
J gene: TRBJ1-5
V gene: TRBV30

CDR3 DNA: TGCGCCAGCAGCTTGTTTTACCGCAATGAGCAGTTCTTC
CDR3 protein: CASSLFYRNEQFF
clone size: .
D gene: .
J gene: TRBJ2-1
V gene: TRBV5-1

CDR3 DNA: TGTGCCAGCAGCCAGGACAGGGGGCGCAGGGATGGCTACACCTTC
CDR3 protein: CASSQDRGRRDGYTF
clone size: .
D gene: TRBD1
J gene: TRBJ1-2
V gene: TRBV6-5

CDR3 DNA: TGTGCCAGCAGCTTACTGACAGGGTCCTATAATTCACCCCTCCACTTT
CDR3 protein: CASSLLTGSYNSPLHF
clone size: .
D gene: TRBD1
J gene: TRBJ1-6
V gene: TRBV5-6

CDR3 DNA: TGTGCCAGCAGCTTAAGCCCTCCGGGTTCCTCACCCCTCCACTTT
CDR3 protein: CASSLSPPGSSPLHF
clone size: .
D gene: .
J gene: TRBJ1-6
V gene: TRBV7-2

CDR3 DNA: TGCAGCGTTGAGGGCGGACAGAAGATGAACACTGAAGCTTTCTTT
CDR3 protein: CSVEGGQKMNTEAFF
clone size: .
D gene: .
J gene: TRBJ1-1
V gene: TRBV29-1

CDR3 DNA: TGTGCTAGCAGCTTTGGGACTGGCAATGAGCAGTTCTTC
CDR3 protein: CASSFGTGNEQFF
clone size: .
D gene: .
J gene: TRBJ2-1
V gene: TRBV7-7

CDR3 DNA: TGTGCCAGTAGTGTTGGCCCCGGGCTGGAAGATTCACCCCTCCACTTT
CDR3 protein: CASSVGPGLEDSPLHF
clone size: .
D gene: .
J gene: TRBJ1-6
V gene: TRBV19

CDR3 DNA: TGTGCCAGCACCCTGAGCGGGGCTAACGGCGGGGAGCTGTTTTTT
CDR3 protein: CASTLSGANGGELFF
clone size: .
D gene: TRBD2
J gene: TRBJ2-2
V gene: TRBV27

CDR3 DNA: TGCAGCGGTATCAGCTCCTACGAGCAGTACTTC
CDR3 protein: CSGISSYEQYF
clone size: .
D gene: .
J gene: TRBJ2-7
V gene: TRBV29-1

CDR3 DNA: TGTGCCAGCAGTGAAGCGGAGGGAGGGGGCACTGAAGCTTTCTTT
CDR3 protein: CASSEAEGGGTEAFF
clone size: .
D gene: .
J gene: TRBJ1-1
V gene: TRBV2

CDR3 DNA: TGTGCCAGCAGTATCCACAGGGTTCAGGAAGCTTTCTTT
CDR3 protein: CASSIHRVQEAFF
clone size: once
D gene: .
J gene: TRBJ1-1
V gene: TRBV27

CDR3 DNA: TGTGCCAGCAGCCCGGGGAGCGGGGTGAGCACAGATACGCAGTATTTT
CDR3 protein: CASSPGSGVSTDTQYF
clone size: .
D gene: TRBD2
J gene: TRBJ2-3
V gene: TRBV5-4

CDR3 DNA: TGCGCCAGCAGCTTGGTTATTACTCATCAGCCCCAGCATTTT
CDR3 protein: CASSLVITHQPQHF
clone size: .
D gene: .
J gene: TRBJ1-5
V gene: TRBV5-1

CDR3 DNA: TGTGCCAGCAGCGTAGGTCCCGGCGACAGGGTAGCTAACTATGGCTACACCTTC
CDR3 protein: CASSVGPGDRVANYGYTF
clone size: .
D gene: TRBD1
J gene: TRBJ1-2
V gene: TRBV9

CDR3 DNA: TGTGCCAGCAGCTTACCCGAGGGAGACGGCGCTGAAGCTTTCTTT
CDR3 protein: CASSLPEGDGAEAFF
clone size: .
D gene: .
J gene: TRBJ1-1
V gene: TRBV7-6

CDR3 DNA: TGCGCCAGCAGCCAAAGAAACGCGGGTTACACTGAAGCTTTCTTT
CDR3 protein: CASSQRNAGYTEAFF
clone size: .
D gene: .
J gene: TRBJ1-1
V gene: TRBV4-1

CDR3 DNA: TGCGCCAGCAGCCAAGATATAGGGGCCACGACCTACGAGCAGTACTTC
CDR3 protein: CASSQDIGATTYEQYF
clone size: .
D gene: .
J gene: TRBJ2-7
V gene: TRBV4-3

CDR3 DNA: TGTGCCAGCGGACTAGCGGGGGGGCAGAGGGAAGATACGCAGTATTTT
CDR3 protein: CASGLAGGQREDTQYF
clone size: .
D gene: TRBD2
J gene: TRBJ2-3
V gene: TRBV2

CDR3 DNA: TGTGCCAGCAGTTTGATGGCAGGCCCCACTGAAGCTTTCTTT
CDR3 protein: CASSLMAGPTEAFF
clone size: .
D gene: .
J gene: TRBJ1-1
V gene: TRBV27

CDR3 DNA: TGCGCCAGCAGCCAAAGGACAGGGAACACTGAAGCTTTCTTT
CDR3 protein: CASSQRTGNTEAFF
clone size: .
D gene: TRBD1
J gene: TRBJ1-1
V gene: TRBV4-3

CDR3 DNA: TGTGCCAGCAGTGATCCTGGGGACGGAATAGATACGCAGTATTTT
CDR3 protein: CASSDPGDGIDTQYF
clone size: once
D gene: .
J gene: TRBJ2-3
V gene: TRBV2

CDR3 DNA: TGTGCCAGCAGCTTAGGGGTTGGTTCCTACGAGCAGTACTTC
CDR3 protein: CASSLGVGSYEQYF
clone size: .
D gene: .
J gene: TRBJ2-7
V gene: TRBV7-6

CDR3 DNA: TGTGCCAGCAGCTCAAACAGGGGAGGCTCCTACAATGAGCAGTTCTTC
CDR3 protein: CASSSNRGGSYNEQFF
clone size: .
D gene: .
J gene: TRBJ2-1
V gene: TRBV13

CDR3 DNA: TGCGCCAGCAGCCAAGATCGGGCGGGGGGGCCCAAAAACATTCAGTACTTC
CDR3 protein: CASSQDRAGGPKNIQYF
clone size: .
D gene: TRBD2
J gene: TRBJ2-4
V gene: TRBV4-3

CDR3 DNA: TGTGCCAGCAGCGGAATGGGGACAGCAACTAATGAAAAACTGTTTTTT
CDR3 protein: CASSGMGTATNEKLFF
clone size: .
D gene: TRBD1
J gene: TRBJ1-4
V gene: TRBV7-8

CDR3 DNA: TGTGCCAGCAGCTCCCGGGAGGGGCTAAACTACGAGCAGTACTTC
CDR3 protein: CASSSREGLNYEQYF
clone size: .
D gene: TRBD2
J gene: TRBJ2-7
V gene: TRBV7-9

CDR3 DNA: TGTGCCTGGAGTAGTGGCAGCGGCGGTTCACCCCTCCACTTT
CDR3 protein: CAWSSGSGGSPLHF
clone size: once
D gene: .
J gene: TRBJ1-6
V gene: TRBV30

CDR3 DNA: TGTGCCAGCAGTTTAAACAGAGCCTACGAGCAGTACTTC
CDR3 protein: CASSLNRAYEQYF
clone size: .
D gene: .
J gene: TRBJ2-7
V gene: TRBV27

CDR3 DNA: TGTGCCAGCAGTGAATCAGGGACAGGGGACTATGGCTACACCTTC
CDR3 protein: CASSESGTGDYGYTF
clone size: .
D gene: TRBD1
J gene: TRBJ1-2
V gene: TRBV2

CDR3 DNA: TGCGCCAGCAGCCAAGACTTAGAGGACTCGTGGGTCGGGGAGCTGTTTTTT
CDR3 protein: CASSQDLEDSWVGELFF
clone size: .
D gene: .
J gene: TRBJ2-2
V gene: TRBV4-3

CDR3 DNA: TGCGCCAGCAGCCTTAGCGGTAGCTCCTACAATGAGCAGTTCTTC
CDR3 protein: CASSLSGSSYNEQFF
clone size: .
D gene: .
J gene: TRBJ2-1
V gene: TRBV4-3

CDR3 DNA: TGTGCCACCAGCAGATCGGGGACAGGGCGGACCGGGGAGCTGTTTTTT
CDR3 protein: CATSRSGTGRTGELFF
clone size: .
D gene: TRBD1
J gene: TRBJ2-2
V gene: TRBV15

CDR3 DNA: TGTGCCAGCAGCCAAGTTAGATCAGGACTAGCCATGTTCGGGGAGCTGTTTTTT
CDR3 protein: CASSQVRSGLAMFGELFF
clone size: .
D gene: TRBD2
J gene: TRBJ2-2
V gene: TRBV4-2

CDR3 DNA: TGTGCCAGCAGTTTAGAACTAGCGGGGGGTTCCTCCTACAATGAGCAGTTCTTC
CDR3 protein: CASSLELAGGSSYNEQFF
clone size: .
D gene: TRBD2
J gene: TRBJ2-1
V gene: TRBV28

CDR3 DNA: TGTGCCAGCAGCCAAACGCGACTAGCCCTGGGGGAGACCCAGTACTTC
CDR3 protein: CASSQTRLALGETQYF
clone size: .
D gene: TRBD2
J gene: TRBJ2-5
V gene: TRBV2

CDR3 DNA: TGTGCCAGCAGCCCCTCGACAGAGGAAGCTTTCTTT
CDR3 protein: CASSPSTEEAFF
clone size: .
D gene: .
J gene: TRBJ1-1
V gene: TRBV7-6